This T cell receptor (beta chain) was recovered during a study of T cell repertoires in ileal Crohn's disease. Study overall: Postoperative therapy was given to about half: roughly 11 thiopurines, roughly 18 anti-TNF agents. Biopsies of inflamed ileum from the surgical specimen form M0 samples. The study's findings and limits: Compared with non-smokers, active smokers at surgery showed more clonal expansions.

Time point given: inflamed ileum from the surgical specimen. Points on this clone: Its antigen is currently unknown.

Using immunoSEQ multiplex PCR, the repertoire was profiled, and TCRdb retains in-frame clones only, with some absent. The sample has nearly 5,500 clones, around 80% seen once; the top ten hold around 20%. The sequenced sample was ileal tissue. This receptor was identified in an adult with Crohn's disease.

CDR3 in amino acids: CASSLRGASPDTQYF. The CDR3 DNA follows: TGTGCCAGCAGCCTCCGGGGAGCCTCCCCAGATACGCAGTATTTT. This rearrangement joins TRBV5-5 to TRBJ2-3; perhaps TRBD2 as D (5 bases). The CDR3 runs 15 residues. Germline CDR1 reads SGHKS; CDR2 reads YYEKEE (reference sequence). Trimming removed 4 bases from V and 4 bases from J, with 16 bases in between.